Described below is a single T cell receptor (beta chain) sequence and its context. This specimen comes from a study of T cell changes during pregnancy in multiple sclerosis. Using immunoSEQ multiplex PCR, the repertoire was profiled, and TCRdb retains in-frame clones only, with some absent. In the table there are fewer than 70,000 clones, roughly 90% of which are singletons. V dropped 2 bases and J dropped 0 bases, with 9 bases sitting between them. Germline V gene lookup returns CDR1 MNHEY and CDR2 SMNVEV (reference sequence). The CDR3 length is 15 residues. The genes are TRBV27 and TRBJ2-3; D is undetermined. This sequence was found in a female donor in good health, enrolled as a control in a pregnancy study. This material consisted of peripheral blood, taken in the second trimester of pregnancy. The CDR3 region has the DNA TGTGCCAGCAGTTTAGCGGCGTCTAGCACAGATACGCAGTATTTT. It yields the protein CASSLAASSTDTQYF.